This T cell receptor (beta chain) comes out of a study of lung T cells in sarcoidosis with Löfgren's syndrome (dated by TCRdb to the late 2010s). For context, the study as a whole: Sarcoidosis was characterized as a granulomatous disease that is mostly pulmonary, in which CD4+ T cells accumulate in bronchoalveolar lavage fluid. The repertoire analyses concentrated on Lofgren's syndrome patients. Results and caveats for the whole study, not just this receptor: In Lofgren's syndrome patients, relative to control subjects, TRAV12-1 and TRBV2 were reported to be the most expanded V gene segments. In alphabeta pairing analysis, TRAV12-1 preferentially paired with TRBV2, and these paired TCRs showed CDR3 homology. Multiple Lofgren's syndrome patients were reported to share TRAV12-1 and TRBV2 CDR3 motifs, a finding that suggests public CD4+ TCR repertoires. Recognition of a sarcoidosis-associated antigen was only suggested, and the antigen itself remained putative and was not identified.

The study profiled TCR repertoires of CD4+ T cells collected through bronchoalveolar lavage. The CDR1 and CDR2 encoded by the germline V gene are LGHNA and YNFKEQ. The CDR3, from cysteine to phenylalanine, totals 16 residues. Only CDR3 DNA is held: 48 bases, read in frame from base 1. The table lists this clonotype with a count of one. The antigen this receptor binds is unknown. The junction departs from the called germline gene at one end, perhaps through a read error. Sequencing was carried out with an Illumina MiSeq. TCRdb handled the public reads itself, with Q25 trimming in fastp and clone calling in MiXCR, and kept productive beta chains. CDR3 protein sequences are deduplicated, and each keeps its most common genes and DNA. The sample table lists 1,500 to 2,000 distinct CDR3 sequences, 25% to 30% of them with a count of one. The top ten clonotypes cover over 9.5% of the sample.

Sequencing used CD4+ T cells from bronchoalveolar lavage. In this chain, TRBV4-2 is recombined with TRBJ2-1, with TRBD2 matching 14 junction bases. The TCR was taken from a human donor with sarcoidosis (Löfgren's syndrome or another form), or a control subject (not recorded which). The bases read TGTGCCAGCAGCCAAGCCGGGACTAGCGGGAGTAATGAGCAGCCCTTC. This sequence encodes CASSQAGTSGSNEQPF.